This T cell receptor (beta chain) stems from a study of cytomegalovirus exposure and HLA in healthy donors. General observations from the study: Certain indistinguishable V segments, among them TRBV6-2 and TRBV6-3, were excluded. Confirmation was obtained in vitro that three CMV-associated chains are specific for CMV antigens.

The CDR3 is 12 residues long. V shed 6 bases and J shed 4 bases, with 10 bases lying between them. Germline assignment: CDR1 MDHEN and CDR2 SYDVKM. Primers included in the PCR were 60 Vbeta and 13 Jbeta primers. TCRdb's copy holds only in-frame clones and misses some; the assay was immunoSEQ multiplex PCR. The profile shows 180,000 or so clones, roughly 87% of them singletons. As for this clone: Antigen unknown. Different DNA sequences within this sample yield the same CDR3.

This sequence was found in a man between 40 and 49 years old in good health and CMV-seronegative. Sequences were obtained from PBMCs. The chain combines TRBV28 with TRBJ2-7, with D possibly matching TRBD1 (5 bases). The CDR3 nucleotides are TGTGCCAGCAGCCTTCCAGGGTACGAGCAGTACTTC. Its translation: CASSLPGYEQYF.